The TCR beta chain under discussion was sequenced for a study of OX40 agonist ivuxolimab in advanced cancers. Study-wide results and limits: Among T cells, CD8+ cells averaged more expanded clones than CD4+ cells.

This clone was observed a single time. The antigen is not known. Repertoires were generated with immunoSEQ multiplex PCR, while TCRdb's copy carries only in-frame clones and drops some. The sample has about 88,000 clones, 80% to 90% seen once. Here the sequenced sample was CD4+ or CD8+ T cells sorted from blood, taken in a trial of the OX40 agonist ivuxolimab. This TCR came from an adult with an advanced solid tumor such as melanoma, head and neck, liver or kidney cancer.

The CDR3 nucleotides are TGTGCCAGCAGCGGACAGGGCCAGGGTCAGCCCCAGCATTTT. Its protein is CASSGQGQGQPQHF. The rearrangement links TRBV6-5 to TRBJ1-5; TRBD1 aligns across 8 bases. From germline, CDR1 is MNHEY and CDR2 SVGAGI. The CDR3 spans 14 residues. With 6 bases clipped from V and 6 bases from J, the junction kept 7 bases outside the gene matches.